The clone carrying this T cell receptor beta chain is termed large. Its antigen is undetermined. This entry comes from a study of beta chain features in type 1 diabetes. Study findings and constraints: Compared to healthy donors, patients appeared to have naive, central memory and Treg TCRB repertoires that were more alike. At VDJ recombination sites, type 1 diabetes patients had fewer insertions and more deleted nucleotides. The study notes PCR might favor shorter templates equally in patients and controls.

The authors reverse transcribed all of the isolated RNA, so sequencing captured expressed TCRB transcripts. Assay: immunoSEQ multiplex PCR; the TCRdb copy retains only in-frame clones and omits some. The sample records around 44,000 clones, around 50% being singletons. A heparinised blood draw that averaged around 100 mL was obtained once from each donor. Sequencing used Tregs from blood. The origin of this receptor is a woman under 30 in good health.

In DNA form, the CDR3 reads TGTGCCATCAGCTCTAGCGGGGCCCACGGGGATACGCAGTATTTT. Translating it yields CAISSSGAHGDTQYF. The chain is built from TRBV10-3 and TRBJ2-3, with 9 bases that match TRBD2. Germline V gene data show CDR1 as ENHRY and CDR2 as SYGVKD. Trimming cost V 6 bases and J 6 bases; bases outside gene matches: 10. The CDR3 has 15 amino acids.